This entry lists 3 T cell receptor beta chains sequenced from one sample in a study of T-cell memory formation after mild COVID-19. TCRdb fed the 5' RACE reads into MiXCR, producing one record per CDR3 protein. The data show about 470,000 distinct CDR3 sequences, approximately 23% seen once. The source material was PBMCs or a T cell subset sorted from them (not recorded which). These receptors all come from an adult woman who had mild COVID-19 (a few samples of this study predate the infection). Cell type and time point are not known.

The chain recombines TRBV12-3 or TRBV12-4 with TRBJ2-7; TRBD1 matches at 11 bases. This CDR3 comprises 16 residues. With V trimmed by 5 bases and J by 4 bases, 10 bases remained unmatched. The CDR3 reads CASSPSLGTGGYEQYF. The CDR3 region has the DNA TGTGCCAGCAGTCCCTCCCTCGGGACAGGGGGTTACGAGCAGTACTTC.

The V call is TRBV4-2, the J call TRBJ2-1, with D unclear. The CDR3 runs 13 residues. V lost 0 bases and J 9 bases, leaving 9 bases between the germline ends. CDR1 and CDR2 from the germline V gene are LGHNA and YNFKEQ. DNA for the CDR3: TGTGCCAGCAGCCAAGAGGTCGGATTTGAGCAGTTCTTC. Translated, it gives CASSQEVGFEQFF.

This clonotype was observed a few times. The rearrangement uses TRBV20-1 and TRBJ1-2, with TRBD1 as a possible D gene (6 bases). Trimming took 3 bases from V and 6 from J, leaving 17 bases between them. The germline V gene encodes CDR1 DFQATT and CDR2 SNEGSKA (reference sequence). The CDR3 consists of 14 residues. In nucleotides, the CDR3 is TGCAGTGCTAGCTCGACGGGGGCGGCGAATGGCTACACCTTC. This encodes CSASSTGAANGYTF.